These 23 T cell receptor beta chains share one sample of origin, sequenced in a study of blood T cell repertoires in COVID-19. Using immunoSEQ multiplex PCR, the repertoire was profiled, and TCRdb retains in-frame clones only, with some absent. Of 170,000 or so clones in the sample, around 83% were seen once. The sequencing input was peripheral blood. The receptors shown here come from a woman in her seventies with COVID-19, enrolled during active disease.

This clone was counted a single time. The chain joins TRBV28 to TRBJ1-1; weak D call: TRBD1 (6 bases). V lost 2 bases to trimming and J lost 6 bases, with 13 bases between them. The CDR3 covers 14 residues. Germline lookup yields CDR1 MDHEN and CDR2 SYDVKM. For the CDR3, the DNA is TGTGCCAGCAGTTTACCTTTACAGGGCTCTGAAGCTTTCTTT. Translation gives CASSLPLQGSEAFF. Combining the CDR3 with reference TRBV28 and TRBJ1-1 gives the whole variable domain DVKVTQSSRYLVKRTGEKVFLECVQDMDHENMFWYRQDPGLGLRLIYFSYDVKMKEKGDIPEGYSVSREKKERFSLILESASTNQTSMYLCASSLPLQGSEAFFGQGTRLTVV.

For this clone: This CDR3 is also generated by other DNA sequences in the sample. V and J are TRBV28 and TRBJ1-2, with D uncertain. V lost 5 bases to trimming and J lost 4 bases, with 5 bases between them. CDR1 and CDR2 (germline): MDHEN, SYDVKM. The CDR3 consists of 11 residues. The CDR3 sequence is CASSNIYGYTF. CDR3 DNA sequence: TGTGCCAGCAGTAACATCTATGGCTACACCTTC.

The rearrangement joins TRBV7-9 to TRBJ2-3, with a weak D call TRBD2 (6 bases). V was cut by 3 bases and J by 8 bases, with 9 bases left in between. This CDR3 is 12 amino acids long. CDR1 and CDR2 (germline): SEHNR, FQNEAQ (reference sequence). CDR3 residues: CASSFQEGTQYF. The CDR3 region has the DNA TGTGCCAGCAGCTTTCAGGAGGGTACGCAGTATTTT.

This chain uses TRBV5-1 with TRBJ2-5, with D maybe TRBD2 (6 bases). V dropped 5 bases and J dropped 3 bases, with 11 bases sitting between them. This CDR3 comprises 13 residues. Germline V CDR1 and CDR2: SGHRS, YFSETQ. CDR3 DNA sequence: TGCGCCAGCAGTTCGGGAGATGAAGAGACCCAGTACTTC. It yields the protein CASSSGDEETQYF.

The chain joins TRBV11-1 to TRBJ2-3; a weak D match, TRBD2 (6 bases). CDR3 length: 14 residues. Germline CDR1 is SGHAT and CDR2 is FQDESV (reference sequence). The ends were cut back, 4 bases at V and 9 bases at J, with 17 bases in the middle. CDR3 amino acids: CASSSARDSSTQYF. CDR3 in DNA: TGTGCCAGCAGCTCAGCCCGGGACTCCTCAACGCAGTATTTT.

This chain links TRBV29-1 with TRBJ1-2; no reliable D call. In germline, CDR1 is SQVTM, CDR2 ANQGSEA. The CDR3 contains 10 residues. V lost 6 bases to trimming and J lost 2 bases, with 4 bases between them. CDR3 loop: CSVGNYGYTF. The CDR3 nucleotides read TGCAGCGTCGGGAACTATGGCTACACCTTC. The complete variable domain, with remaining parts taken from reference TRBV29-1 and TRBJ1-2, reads SAVISQKPSRDICQRGTSLTIQCQVDSQVTMMFWYRQQPGQSLTLIATANQGSEATYESGFVIDKFPISRPNLTFSTLTVSNMSPEDSSIYLCSVGNYGYTFGSGTRLTVV.

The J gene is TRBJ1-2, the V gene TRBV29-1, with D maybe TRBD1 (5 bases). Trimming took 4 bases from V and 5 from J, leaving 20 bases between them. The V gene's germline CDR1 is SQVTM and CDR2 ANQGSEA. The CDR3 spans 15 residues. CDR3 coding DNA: TGCAGCGTTGCAGCAAGGATGACAGCATCGTATGGCTACACCTTC. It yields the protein CSVAARMTASYGYTF.

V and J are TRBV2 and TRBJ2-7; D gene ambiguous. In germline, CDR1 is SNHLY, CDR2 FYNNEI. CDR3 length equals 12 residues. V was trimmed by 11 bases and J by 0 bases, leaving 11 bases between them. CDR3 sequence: CAASRDSYEQYF. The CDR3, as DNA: TGTGCCGCCTCTCGCGACTCCTACGAGCAGTACTTC. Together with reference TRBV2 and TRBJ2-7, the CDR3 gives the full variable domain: EPEVTQTPSHQVTQMGQEVILRCVPISNHLYFYWYRQILGQKVEFLVSFYNNEISEKSEIFDDQFSVERPDGSNFTLKIRSTKLEDSAMYFCAASRDSYEQYFGPGTRLTVT.

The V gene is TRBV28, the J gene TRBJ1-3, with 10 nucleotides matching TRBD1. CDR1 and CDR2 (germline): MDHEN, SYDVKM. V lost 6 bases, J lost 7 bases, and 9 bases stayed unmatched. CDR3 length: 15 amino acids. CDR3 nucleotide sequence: TGTGCCAGCAGCCCATCGGGACAGGGGCGGAACACCATATATTTT. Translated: CASSPSGQGRNTIYF.

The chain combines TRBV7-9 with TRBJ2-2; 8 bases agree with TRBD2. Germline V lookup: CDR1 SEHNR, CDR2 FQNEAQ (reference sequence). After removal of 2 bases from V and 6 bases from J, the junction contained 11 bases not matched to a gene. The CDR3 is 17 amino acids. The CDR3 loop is CASSLISGLEFSGELFF. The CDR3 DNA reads TGTGCCAGCAGCTTAATCTCGGGACTAGAGTTTTCCGGGGAGCTGTTTTTT.

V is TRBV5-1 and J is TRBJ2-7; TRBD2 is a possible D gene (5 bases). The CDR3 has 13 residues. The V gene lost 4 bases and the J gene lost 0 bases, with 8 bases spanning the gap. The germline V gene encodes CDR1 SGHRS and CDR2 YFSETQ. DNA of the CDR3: TGCGCCAGCAGCGAGGGCCTCTCCTACGAGCAGTACTTC. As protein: CASSEGLSYEQYF.

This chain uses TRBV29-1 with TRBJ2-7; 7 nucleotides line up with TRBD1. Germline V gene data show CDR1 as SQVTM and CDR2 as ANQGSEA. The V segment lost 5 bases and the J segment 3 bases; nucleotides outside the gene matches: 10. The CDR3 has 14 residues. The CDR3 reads CSVTLGTGDYEQYF. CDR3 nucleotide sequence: TGCAGCGTTACCCTAGGAACAGGGGACTACGAGCAGTACTTC.

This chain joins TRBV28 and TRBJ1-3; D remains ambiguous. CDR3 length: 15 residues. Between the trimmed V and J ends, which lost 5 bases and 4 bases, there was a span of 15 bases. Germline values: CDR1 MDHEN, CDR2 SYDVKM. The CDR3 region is CASSTTRTQGNTIYF. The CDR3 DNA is TGTGCCAGCAGTACTACTCGGACTCAAGGAAACACCATATATTTT.

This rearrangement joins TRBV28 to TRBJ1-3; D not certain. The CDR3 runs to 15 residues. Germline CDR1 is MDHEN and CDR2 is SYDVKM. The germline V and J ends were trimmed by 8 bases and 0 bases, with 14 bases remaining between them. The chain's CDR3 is CASHDTRSSGNTIYF. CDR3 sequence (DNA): TGTGCCAGCCATGACACCCGAAGCTCTGGAAACACCATATATTTT.

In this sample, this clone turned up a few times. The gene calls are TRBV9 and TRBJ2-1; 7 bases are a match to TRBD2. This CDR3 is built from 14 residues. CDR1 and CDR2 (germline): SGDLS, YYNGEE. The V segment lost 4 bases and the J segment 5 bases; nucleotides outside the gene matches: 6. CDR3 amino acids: CASSSGIRDNEQFF. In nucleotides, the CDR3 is TGTGCCAGCAGCAGCGGGATCCGTGACAATGAGCAGTTCTTC.

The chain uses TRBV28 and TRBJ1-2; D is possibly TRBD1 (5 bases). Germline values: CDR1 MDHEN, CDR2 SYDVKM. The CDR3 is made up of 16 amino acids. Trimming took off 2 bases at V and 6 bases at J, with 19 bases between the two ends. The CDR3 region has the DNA TGTGCCAGCAGTTTAAGTGGGGCCGCCCCTATGGATGGCTACACCTTC. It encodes CASSLSGAAPMDGYTF.

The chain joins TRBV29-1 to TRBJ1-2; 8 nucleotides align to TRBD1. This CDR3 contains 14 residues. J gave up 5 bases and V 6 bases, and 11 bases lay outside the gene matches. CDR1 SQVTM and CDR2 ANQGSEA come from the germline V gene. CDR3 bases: TGCAGCGTCGCCACCGGGACAGGAATTTATGGCTACACCTTC. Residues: CSVATGTGIYGYTF.

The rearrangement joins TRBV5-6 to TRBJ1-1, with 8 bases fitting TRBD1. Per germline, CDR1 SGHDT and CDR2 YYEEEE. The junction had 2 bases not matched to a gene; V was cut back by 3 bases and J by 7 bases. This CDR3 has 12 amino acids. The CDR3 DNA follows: TGTGCCAGCAGCTCTGGACAGGGTGAAGCTTTCTTT. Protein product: CASSSGQGEAFF.

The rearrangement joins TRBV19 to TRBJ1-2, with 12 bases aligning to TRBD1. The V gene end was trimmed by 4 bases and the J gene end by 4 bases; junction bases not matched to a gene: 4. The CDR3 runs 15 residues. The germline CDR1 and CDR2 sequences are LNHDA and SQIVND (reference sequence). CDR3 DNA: TGTGCCAGTAGTAGCGTGGGACAGGGGGCCTATGGCTACACCTTC. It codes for CASSSVGQGAYGYTF.

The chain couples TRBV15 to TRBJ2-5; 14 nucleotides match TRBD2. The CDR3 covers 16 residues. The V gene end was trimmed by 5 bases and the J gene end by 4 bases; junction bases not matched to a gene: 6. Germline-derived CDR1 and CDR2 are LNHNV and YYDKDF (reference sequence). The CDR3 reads CATSGGLAGVLETQYF. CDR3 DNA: TGTGCCACCAGCGGGGGACTAGCGGGAGTGTTAGAGACCCAGTACTTC.

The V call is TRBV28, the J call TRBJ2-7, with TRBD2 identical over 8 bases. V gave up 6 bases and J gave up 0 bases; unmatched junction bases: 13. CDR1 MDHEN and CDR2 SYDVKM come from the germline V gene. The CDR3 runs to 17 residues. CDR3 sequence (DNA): TGTGCCAGCAGCTATCTTCCCCGTAGCGGGAACTCCTACGAGCAGTACTTC. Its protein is CASSYLPRSGNSYEQYF.

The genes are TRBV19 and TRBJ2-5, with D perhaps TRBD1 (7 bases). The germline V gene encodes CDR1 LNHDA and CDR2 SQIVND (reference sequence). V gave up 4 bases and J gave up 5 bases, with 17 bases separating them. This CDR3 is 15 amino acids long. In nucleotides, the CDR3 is TGTGCCAGTAGTAATTACCCAGGGGGGAGTGAGACCCAGTACTTC. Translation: CASSNYPGGSETQYF. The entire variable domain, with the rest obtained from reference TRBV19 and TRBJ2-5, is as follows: DGGITQSPKYLFRKEGQNVTLSCEQNLNHDAMYWYRQDPGQGLRLIYYSQIVNDFQKGDIAEGYSVSREKKESFPLTVTSAQKNPTAFYLCASSNYPGGSETQYFGPGTRLLVL.

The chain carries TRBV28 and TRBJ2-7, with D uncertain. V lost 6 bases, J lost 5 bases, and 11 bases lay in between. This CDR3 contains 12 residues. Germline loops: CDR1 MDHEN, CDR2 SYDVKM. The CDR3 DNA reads TGTGCCAGCAGAGGAGAATGGAACGAGCAGTACTTC. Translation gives CASRGEWNEQYF. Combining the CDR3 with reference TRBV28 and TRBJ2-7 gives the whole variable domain DVKVTQSSRYLVKRTGEKVFLECVQDMDHENMFWYRQDPGLGLRLIYFSYDVKMKEKGDIPEGYSVSREKKERFSLILESASTNQTSMYLCASRGEWNEQYFGPGTRLTVT.